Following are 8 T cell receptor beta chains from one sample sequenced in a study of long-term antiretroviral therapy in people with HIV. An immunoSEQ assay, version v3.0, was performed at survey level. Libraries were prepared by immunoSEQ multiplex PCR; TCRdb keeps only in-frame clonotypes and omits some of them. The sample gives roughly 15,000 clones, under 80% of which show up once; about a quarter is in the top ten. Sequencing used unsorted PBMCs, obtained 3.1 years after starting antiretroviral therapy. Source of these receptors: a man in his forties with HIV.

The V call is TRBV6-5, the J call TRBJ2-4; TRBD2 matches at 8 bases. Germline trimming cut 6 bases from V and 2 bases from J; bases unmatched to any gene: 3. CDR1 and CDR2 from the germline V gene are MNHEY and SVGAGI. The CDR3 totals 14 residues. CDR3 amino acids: CASSPGGSKNIQYF. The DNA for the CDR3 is TGTGCCAGCAGCCCGGGGGGGTCCAAAAACATTCAGTACTTC.

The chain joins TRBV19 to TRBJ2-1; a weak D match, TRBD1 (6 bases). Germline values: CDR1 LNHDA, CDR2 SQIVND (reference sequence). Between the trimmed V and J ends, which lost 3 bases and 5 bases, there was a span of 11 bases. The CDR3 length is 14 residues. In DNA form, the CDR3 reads TGTGCCAGTAGTATTGCGGCAGGGGACAATGAGCAGTTCTTC. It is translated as CASSIAAGDNEQFF.

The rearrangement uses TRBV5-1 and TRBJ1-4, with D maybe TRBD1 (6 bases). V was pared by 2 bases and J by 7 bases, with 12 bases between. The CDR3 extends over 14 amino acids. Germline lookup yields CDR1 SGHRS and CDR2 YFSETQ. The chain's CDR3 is CASSLTGNIEKLFF. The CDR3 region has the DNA TGCGCCAGCAGCTTAACAGGGAATATTGAAAAACTGTTTTTT.

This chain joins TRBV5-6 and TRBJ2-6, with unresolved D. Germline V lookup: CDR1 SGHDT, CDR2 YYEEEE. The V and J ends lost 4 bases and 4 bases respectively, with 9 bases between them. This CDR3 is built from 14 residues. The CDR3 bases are TGTGCCAGCAGCCCCCCGGCGGGGGCCAACGTCCTGACTTTC. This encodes CASSPPAGANVLTF.

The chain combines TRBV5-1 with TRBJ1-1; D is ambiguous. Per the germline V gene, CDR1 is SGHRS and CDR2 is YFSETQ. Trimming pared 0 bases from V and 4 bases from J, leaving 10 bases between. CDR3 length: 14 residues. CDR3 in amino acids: CASSLVAGVTEAFF. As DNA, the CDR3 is TGCGCCAGCAGCTTGGTGGCTGGGGTCACTGAAGCTTTCTTT.

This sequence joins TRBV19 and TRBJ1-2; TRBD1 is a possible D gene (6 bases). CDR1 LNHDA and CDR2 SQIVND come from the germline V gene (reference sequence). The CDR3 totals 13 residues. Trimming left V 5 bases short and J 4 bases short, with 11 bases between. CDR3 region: CASSPSDSYGYTF. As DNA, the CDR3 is TGTGCCAGTAGTCCCTCGGACAGCTATGGCTACACCTTC.

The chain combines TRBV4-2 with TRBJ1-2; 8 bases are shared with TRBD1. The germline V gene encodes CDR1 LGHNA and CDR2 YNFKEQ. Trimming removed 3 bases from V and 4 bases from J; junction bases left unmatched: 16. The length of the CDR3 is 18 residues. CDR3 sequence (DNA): TGTGCCAGCAGCCAGGTCAACCTGGGGACAGGAATAGCCTATGGCTACACCTTC. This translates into CASSQVNLGTGIAYGYTF.

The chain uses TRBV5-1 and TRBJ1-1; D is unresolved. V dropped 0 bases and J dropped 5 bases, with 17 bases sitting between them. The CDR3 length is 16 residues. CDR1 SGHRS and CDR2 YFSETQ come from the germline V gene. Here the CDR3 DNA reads TGCGCCAGCAGCTTGGCCACGGGGTCCCTCGAGACTGAAGCTTTCTTT. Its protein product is CASSLATGSLETEAFF.